The rows below give T cell receptor beta chains drawn from one sample of a study of blood T cell repertoires in COVID-19. TCRdb keeps only in-frame clones here, not all; method: immunoSEQ multiplex PCR. This sample has 160,000 or so clones, with roughly 93% found just once. Sequencing input: peripheral blood. The receptor source for this set is a man in his late teens or twenties with acute or convalescent COVID-19. The CDR3 runs from the conserved cysteine through the conserved F or W. A D gene is named only where the DNA matches it firmly. Clone size is stated in some rows and not others, as once, few, many or a class when expanded.

>-|TRBV24-1|TRBD1|20|TRBJ2-6
CATSESPGQGGNSGANVLTF
TGTGCCACCAGTGAGTCCCCCGGACAGGGCGGTAACTCTGGGGCCAACGTCCTGACTTTC
>-|TRBV7-7|-|13|TRBJ1-5
CASSLGLGQPQHF
TGTGCCAGCAGCTTAGGTTTGGGCCAGCCCCAGCATTTT
>-|TRBV6-5|-|13|TRBJ1-2
CASMGGLPPGYTF
TGTGCCAGCATGGGGGGGCTCCCACCGGGGTACACCTTC
>-|TRBV24-1|TRBD2|16|TRBJ2-1
CATSSTGLAGVNEQFF
TGTGCCACCAGTTCCACGGGACTAGCGGGAGTCAATGAGCAGTTCTTC
>-|TRBV29-1|TRBD1|13|TRBJ1-4
CSVDRGQGKKLFF
TGCAGCGTTGACAGGGGGCAGGGTAAAAAACTGTTTTTT
>-|TRBV27|-|15|TRBJ1-4
CASSLTFLPGEKLFF
TGTGCCAGCAGCCTAACATTCTTACCAGGTGAAAAACTGTTTTTT
>once|TRBV18|-|15|TRBJ2-7
CASSPDLQGTYEQYF
TGTGCCAGCTCACCGGACTTACAGGGTACCTACGAGCAGTACTTC
>-|TRBV25-1|-|13|TRBJ1-2
CASRDGQTYGYTF
TGTGCCAGCAGGGATGGACAGACTTATGGCTACACCTTC
>-|TRBV4-2|-|18|TRBJ1-2
CASSQDIEGGLRNYGYTF
TGTGCCAGCAGCCAAGATATTGAGGGGGGGCTAAGGAACTATGGCTACACCTTC
>-|TRBV6-5|-|14|TRBJ1-6
CASSRVGENSPLHF
TGTGCCAGCAGTCGTGTAGGGGAAAATTCACCCCTCCACTTT
>-|TRBV10-1|-|15|TRBJ2-3
CASSEEAGVGDTQYF
TGCGCCAGCAGTGAAGAGGCAGGGGTGGGAGATACGCAGTATTTT
>-|TRBV5-4|TRBD2|12|TRBJ2-7
CASKSGGFEQYF
TGTGCCAGCAAGTCGGGGGGTTTCGAGCAGTACTTC
>few|TRBV4-1|-|14|TRBJ2-7
CASSQAGQTYEQYF
TGCGCCAGCAGCCAGGCGGGACAGACCTACGAGCAGTACTTC
>-|TRBV6-5|-|14|TRBJ1-3
CASFARNSGNTIYF
TGTGCCAGCTTCGCCAGAAACTCTGGAAACACCATATATTTT
>-|TRBV5-1|-|16|TRBJ1-5
CASSLGNSNSNQPQHF
TGCGCCAGCAGCTTGGGGAACAGCAATAGCAATCAGCCCCAGCATTTT
>-|TRBV2|TRBD1|14|TRBJ2-3
CASSLDRGSDTQYF
TGTGCCAGCAGTTTGGACAGGGGGTCAGATACGCAGTATTTT
>once|TRBV6-5|-|13|TRBJ1-5
CASDRNSNQPQHF
TGTGCCAGCGACAGAAATAGCAATCAGCCCCAGCATTTT
>-|TRBV3-1/TRBV3-2|-|15|TRBJ2-5
CASSQARGGGETQYF
TGTGCCAGCAGCCAAGCTAGAGGAGGCGGGGAGACCCAGTACTTC
>-|TRBV5-6|TRBD1|17|TRBJ2-6
CASSLGDSDTGANVLTF
TGTGCCAGCAGCCTGGGGGACAGCGACACCGGGGCCAACGTCCTGACTTTC
>-|TRBV30|-|14|TRBJ2-7
CAWSVGSGSYEQYF
TGTGCCTGGAGTGTAGGCAGCGGCTCCTACGAGCAGTACTTC
>-|TRBV24-1|TRBD2|16|TRBJ2-1
CATSVRLAGDYNEQFF
TGTGCCACCAGTGTCCGACTAGCGGGAGACTACAATGAGCAGTTCTTC
>-|TRBV28|TRBD1|14|TRBJ1-3
CASSGTGEGNTIYF
TGTGCCAGCAGTGGGACAGGGGAGGGAAACACCATATATTTT
>-|TRBV6-5|TRBD1|12|TRBJ1-2
CAIGQGNYGYTF
TGTGCCATAGGACAGGGTAACTATGGCTACACCTTC
>-|TRBV5-6|TRBD2|17|TRBJ2-1
CASSLGETRLAGGEQFF
TGTGCCAGCAGCTTGGGAGAAACACGACTAGCGGGGGGTGAGCAGTTCTTC
>-|TRBV9|-|16|TRBJ1-2
CASSRRVDSRDYGYTF
TGTGCCAGCAGCCGACGGGTCGACTCGAGGGACTATGGCTACACCTTC
>once|TRBV7-9|TRBD2|17|TRBJ2-1
CASSLRTSGLGNNEQFF
TGTGCCAGCAGCTTAAGGACCTCGGGACTAGGAAACAATGAGCAGTTCTTC
>-|TRBV9|TRBD1|13|TRBJ1-1
CASSTGTVGVAFF
TGTGCCAGCAGCACAGGGACAGTCGGCGTAGCTTTCTTT
>once|TRBV7-9|-|14|TRBJ1-5
CASSSSEGGQPQHF
TGTGCCAGCAGCTCATCCGAGGGTGGTCAGCCCCAGCATTTT
>-|TRBV6-6|TRBD1|15|TRBJ1-2
CASSSRTGINYGYTF
TGTGCCAGCAGTTCTCGGACAGGGATCAACTATGGCTACACCTTC
>-|TRBV5-1|TRBD1|14|TRBJ1-2
CASSWGQGAVGYTF
TGCGCCAGCAGCTGGGGACAGGGGGCAGTTGGCTACACCTTC
>once|TRBV5-5|TRBD2|17|TRBJ2-6
CASSSPTGGLGANVLTF
TGTGCCAGCAGCTCCCCGACGGGAGGGTTGGGGGCCAACGTCCTGACTTTC
>-|TRBV5-1|TRBD2|14|TRBJ2-3
CASSLVAGADTQYF
TGCGCCAGCAGCTTGGTAGCGGGAGCCGATACGCAGTATTTT
>-|TRBV5-6|TRBD1|15|TRBJ2-5
CASSLGGTGRQTQYF
TGTGCCAGCAGCTTGGGAGGGACAGGGAGGCAGACCCAGTACTTC
>-|TRBV6-5|-|11|TRBJ2-7
CASSPSYEQYF
TGTGCCAGCAGCCCCTCGTACGAGCAGTACTTC
>-|TRBV5-5|TRBD1|15|TRBJ1-1
CASRYLRGQGTEAFF
TGTGCCAGCAGGTACTTGAGGGGGCAGGGCACTGAAGCTTTCTTT
>-|TRBV18|-|13|TRBJ1-1
CASSRARDTEAFF
TGTGCCAGCTCACGAGCCCGGGACACTGAAGCTTTCTTT
>-|TRBV4-2|TRBD2|16|TRBJ2-1
CASSKGEAGGGGEQFF
TGTGCCAGCAGCAAAGGAGAAGCGGGAGGGGGGGGTGAGCAGTTCTTC
>-|TRBV10-3|TRBD1|17|TRBJ1-1
CAISAFAQGAGNTEAFF
TGTGCCATCAGCGCTTTTGCTCAGGGGGCGGGGAACACTGAAGCTTTCTTT
>-|TRBV4-1|-|16|TRBJ1-2
CASSQDRGYSNYGYTF
TGCGCCAGCAGCCAAGACCGAGGATATTCTAACTATGGCTACACCTTC
>once|TRBV30|-|12|TRBJ2-7
CAWSVTGSEQYF
TGTGCCTGGAGCGTGACTGGGAGCGAGCAGTACTTC
>-|TRBV13|-|14|TRBJ2-3
CASSFGTVADTQYF
TGTGCCAGCAGCTTTGGTACAGTAGCAGATACGCAGTATTTT
>-|TRBV6-5|-|13|TRBJ2-1
CASSYGIGNEQFF
TGTGCCAGCAGTTACGGCATTGGCAATGAGCAGTTCTTC
>-|TRBV5-4|-|15|TRBJ1-4
CASSLEAGENEKLFF
TGTGCCAGCAGCTTGGAGGCAGGGGAAAATGAAAAACTGTTTTTT
>few|TRBV5-1|-|14|TRBJ2-3
CASSLKLVADTQYF
TGCGCCAGCAGCTTGAAACTAGTTGCAGATACGCAGTATTTT
>-|TRBV10-2|TRBD2|14|TRBJ2-5
CASSEWTSRETQYF
TGCGCCAGCAGTGAGTGGACTAGCAGAGAGACCCAGTACTTC